The 12 T cell receptor beta chains reported below all come from one sample, sequenced in a study of cytomegalovirus exposure and HLA in healthy donors. Use of 60 Vbeta and 13 Jbeta primers characterized the PCR. Measured with immunoSEQ multiplex PCR; TCRdb has only the in-frame clones, and not every one. There are tens of thousands of clones in the sample, with 1.5% to 2% held by the top ten. The specimen was PBMCs. Receptor source: a woman in her 30s in good health and CMV-seronegative.

The genes are TRBV11-2 and TRBJ2-7, with 11 bases fitting TRBD1. This CDR3 comprises 15 residues. The trim removed 5 bases at V and 3 bases at J, leaving 6 bases unmatched. CDR1 and CDR2 from the germline V gene are SGHAT and FQNNGV. The CDR3 DNA is TGTGCCAGCAGCACGGACAGGGGGCTAGTCTACGAGCAGTACTTC. Translated, it gives CASSTDRGLVYEQYF.

The CDR3 DNA reads as TGTGCCAGCAGTCAGTGGACAGGGAACACTGAAGCTTTCTTT. Translating it yields CASSQWTGNTEAFF. The V and J genes are TRBV28 and TRBJ1-1; 7 nucleotides line up with TRBD1. The V gene's germline CDR1 is MDHEN and CDR2 SYDVKM. After removal of 5 bases from V and 1 base from J, the junction contained 4 bases not matched to a gene. The CDR3 contains 14 residues.

The chain is built from TRBV27 and TRBJ1-1; possible D gene TRBD1, 6 bases. The length of the CDR3 is 14 residues. With 8 bases removed from V and 5 bases from J, the gap between germline ends came to 18 bases. The germline V gene has CDR1 MNHEY and CDR2 SMNVEV (reference sequence). Here the CDR3 DNA reads TGTGCCAGCCATGGGGGCGGCCCAAGGACTGAAGCTTTCTTT. It codes for CASHGGGPRTEAFF.

This rearrangement joins TRBV29-1 to TRBJ2-1; the match to TRBD2 covers 7 bases. Trimming took 4 bases from V and 6 from J; bases not matched to a gene: 3. Germline CDR1 and CDR2: SQVTM and ANQGSEA. CDR3 length equals 12 residues. The CDR3 bases are TGCAGCGTTGGAGTAGCGGGCAATGAGCAGTTCTTC. As protein: CSVGVAGNEQFF.

This chain links TRBV19 with TRBJ1-2, with D unresolved. There are 11 residues in the CDR3. Germline CDR1 is LNHDA and CDR2 is SQIVND (reference sequence). The V end lost 9 bases, the J end lost 4 bases, and 9 bases lay between the germline ends. The CDR3 region is CASHRGYGYTF. The CDR3 coding sequence is TGTGCCAGCCACCGGGGCTATGGCTACACCTTC.

V usage is TRBV7-6 and J usage is TRBJ1-1; D possibly corresponds to TRBD1 (5 bases). This CDR3 has 13 amino acids. Germline CDR1 reads SGHVS; CDR2 reads FNYEAQ. V was shortened by 6 bases and J by 5 bases, with 13 bases between the two germline ends. The CDR3 nucleotides read TGTGCCAGCAGGCGAAGGGAGGGGACTGAAGCTTTCTTT. It codes for CASRRREGTEAFF.

A word on this clone: In the same sample, other DNA sequences code for this CDR3. J is TRBJ2-2 and V is TRBV4-3; tentative D call: TRBD2 (6 bases). This CDR3 contains 15 residues. V gave up 0 bases and J gave up 4 bases, with 9 bases separating them. The germline V gene encodes CDR1 LGHNA and CDR2 YSLEER. CDR3 in DNA: TGCGCCAGCAGCCAAGATCTCGGGGGCACCGGGGAGCTGTTTTTT. Protein sequence: CASSQDLGGTGELFF.

This rearrangement joins TRBV30 to TRBJ1-1, with unresolved D. V lost 5 bases, J lost 7 bases, and 11 bases lay in between. In germline, CDR1 is GTSNPN, CDR2 SVGIG (reference sequence). The CDR3 runs to 11 residues. The CDR3 DNA sequence: TGTGCCTGGCAAGACGGGTTTGAAGCTTTCTTT. This encodes CAWQDGFEAFF.

The rearrangement joins TRBV7-9 to TRBJ2-5, with D possibly TRBD2 on 7 matching bases. Germline V gene lookup returns CDR1 SEHNR and CDR2 FQNEAQ (reference sequence). This CDR3 is built from 14 residues. Trimming took off 2 bases at V and 3 bases at J, with 10 bases between the two ends. Here the CDR3 DNA reads TGTGCCAGCAGCTTAAAGGGGGGGGAAGAGACCCAGTACTTC. This sequence encodes CASSLKGGEETQYF.

The chain links TRBV28 to TRBJ2-1, with D perhaps TRBD2 (6 bases). V lost 3 bases and J 7 bases, leaving 10 bases between the germline ends. There are 13 residues in the CDR3. The germline CDR1 and CDR2 sequences are MDHEN and SYDVKM. CDR3 residues: CASSLGGRNEQFF. The CDR3 DNA reads as TGTGCCAGCAGTTTGGGGGGAAGGAATGAGCAGTTCTTC.

On this clone: A read error may account for a junction end that differs from germline. V and J are TRBV30 and TRBJ2-3, with D perhaps matching TRBD2 (7 bases). CDR1 and CDR2 (germline): GTSNPN, SVGIG (reference sequence). This CDR3 is 15 amino acids long. For the CDR3, the DNA is TGTGCCGGGAGTGTACGAAGGGGGGGGACAGATACGCAGTATTTT. It specifies CAGSVRRGGTDTQYF.

The J gene is TRBJ2-6, the V gene TRBV18; D remains ambiguous. V dropped 2 bases and J dropped 0 bases, with 8 bases sitting between them. This CDR3 is 16 amino acids long. In germline, CDR1 is KGHSH, CDR2 LQKENI. The CDR3 loop is CASSPVADSGANVLTF. CDR3 sequence (DNA): TGTGCCAGCTCACCAGTCGCAGACTCTGGGGCCAACGTCCTGACTTTC.